This passage covers 15 T cell receptor beta chains from one sample sequenced in a study of spatial heterogeneity in lung cancer. TCRdb reanalysed the 5' RACE reads using MiXCR and keeps one entry per CDR3 protein. The table has about 19,000 distinct CDR3 sequences, 9% to 10% seen once. The time point: blood at routine non-recurrence follow-up after resection. The source material was PBMCs, sampled at follow-up. All receptors derive from a female donor with early-stage non-small cell lung cancer.

The table lists this clonotype with many counts. The rearrangement links TRBV6-5 to TRBJ2-5, with a tentative D call TRBD2 (5 bases). CDR1 and CDR2 from the germline V gene are MNHEY and SVGAGI. V was clipped by 5 bases and J by 3 bases, with 22 bases between them. The CDR3 covers 17 residues. DNA of the CDR3: TGTGCCAGCAGTGGACGAGAGGCTAGCCGGTTAAAAGAGACCCAGTACTTC. Translated: CASSGREASRLKETQYF.

This clonotype has a count of ten or more. V usage is TRBV6-6 and J usage is TRBJ1-3; D is undetermined. V lost 6 bases and J 7 bases, leaving 10 bases between the germline ends. Germline loops: CDR1 MNHNY, CDR2 SVGAGI (reference sequence). This CDR3 is built from 12 residues. The CDR3 sequence is CASSRPRNTIYF. In nucleotides, the CDR3 is TGTGCCAGCAGCCGCCCCCGGAACACCATATATTTT.

This clonotype has at least ten counts. V gene TRBV20-1 combines with J gene TRBJ2-7; 9 bases agree with TRBD2. CDR1 and CDR2 (germline): DFQATT, SNEGSKA (reference sequence). This CDR3 has 14 residues. Trimming removed 6 bases from V and 5 bases from J; junction bases left unmatched: 11. This chain's CDR3 is CSAAPSGAQNEQYF. CDR3 coding DNA: TGCAGTGCGGCCCCTAGCGGGGCCCAAAACGAGCAGTACTTC.

This clonotype was seen at least ten times. The V call is TRBV7-2, the J call TRBJ2-2; possibly TRBD2 for D (7 bases). The CDR3 runs 16 residues. Germline lookup yields CDR1 SGHTA and CDR2 FQGNSA. Trimming stripped 5 bases from V and 2 bases from J, with 15 bases between. The CDR3 region has the DNA TGTGCCAGCAGCCTTCTCGGGGGGACAAACACCGGGGAGCTGTTTTTT. It encodes CASSLLGGTNTGELFF.

This clonotype has ten or more counts. The chain uses TRBV3-1 and TRBJ2-3; maybe TRBD2 (5 bases). The CDR3 is 16 amino acids. The V gene's germline CDR1 is LGHDT and CDR2 YNNKEL (reference sequence). V shed 1 base and J shed 1 base, with 12 bases lying between them. The CDR3, as DNA: TGTGCCAGCAGCCAAGGCCCCGGGAAAGGCACAGATACGCAGTATTTT. Translation gives CASSQGPGKGTDTQYF.

Many counts were recorded for this clonotype. CDR3 residues: CASSLGGGSYNEQFF. CDR3 nucleotides: TGTGCCAGCAGTTTAGGCGGGGGATCCTACAATGAGCAGTTCTTC. The rearrangement links TRBV28 to TRBJ2-1, with 7 nucleotides matching TRBD2. This CDR3 has 15 residues. J lost 1 base, V lost 2 bases, and 2 bases had no gene match. The germline V gene has CDR1 MDHEN and CDR2 SYDVKM.

The rearrangement joins TRBV28 to TRBJ2-2; D uncertain. The germline gives CDR1 MDHEN, CDR2 SYDVKM. V lost 3 bases and J 5 bases, leaving 10 bases between the germline ends. The CDR3 spans 14 residues. The CDR3 reads CASSFPRGTGELFF. DNA for the CDR3: TGTGCCAGCAGTTTCCCCCGCGGAACCGGGGAGCTGTTTTTT.

At least ten counts were recorded for this clonotype. The V and J genes are TRBV23-1 and TRBJ2-7, with 9 bases matching TRBD1. TRBV23-1 is filed as an ORF, its function uncertain. The CDR3 spans 16 residues. Trimming took 2 bases from V and 2 from J; bases not matched to a gene: 7. CDR3 protein: CASSQIRWDRAYEQYF. The DNA for the CDR3 is TGCGCCAGCAGTCAAATAAGGTGGGACAGGGCCTACGAGCAGTACTTC.

The chain links TRBV23-1 to TRBJ1-6; TRBD1 matches at 9 bases. TRBV23-1 belongs to the ORF category, with a function that is uncertain. V shed 4 bases, J shed 6 bases, and the junction held 10 bases outside the gene matches. This CDR3 spans 17 amino acids. CDR3 protein: CASSRGTGKKLNSPLHF. DNA for the CDR3: TGCGCCAGCAGTCGAGGGACAGGGAAGAAGCTTAATTCACCCCTCCACTTT.

This clonotype has ten or more counts. The chain employs TRBV12-3 or TRBV12-4 and TRBJ2-7, with D possibly TRBD1 on 6 matching bases. V was cut by 3 bases and J by 6 bases, with 15 bases left in between. This CDR3 is built from 14 residues. The CDR3 sequence is CASSFRQGNTEQYF. DNA for the CDR3: TGTGCCAGCAGTTTTAGGCAGGGGAACACCGAGCAGTACTTC.

This chain uses TRBV5-1 with TRBJ1-2; a possible D gene is TRBD1 (5 bases). The CDR3 consists of 15 residues. Germline CDR1 reads SGHRS; CDR2 reads YFSETQ. V dropped 1 base and J dropped 8 bases, with 18 bases sitting between them. The DNA of the CDR3 is TGCGCCAGCAGCTTGACGAGCTCAGGGAGTCGGGGCTACACCTTC. Translated: CASSLTSSGSRGYTF.

This clonotype was seen at least ten times. The chain has TRBV28 and TRBJ2-3, with D possibly matching TRBD2 (6 bases). The CDR3 spans 11 residues. From germline, CDR1 is MDHEN and CDR2 SYDVKM. The ends were cut back, 5 bases at V and 8 bases at J, with 8 bases in the middle. In DNA form, the CDR3 reads TGTGCCAGCAGTGGGGGGTTTACGCAGTATTTT. This translates into CASSGGFTQYF.

This clonotype was picked up a small number of times. The V and J genes are TRBV6-1 and TRBJ2-1; 13 bases are a match to TRBD2. Germline assignment: CDR1 MNHNS and CDR2 SASEGT. The CDR3 consists of 16 residues. J was trimmed by 7 bases and V by 3 bases; bases with no gene match: 6. This chain's CDR3 is CASSDPTSGRGNEQFF. CDR3 coding DNA: TGTGCCAGCAGTGATCCTACTAGCGGGAGGGGTAATGAGCAGTTCTTC.

The V call is TRBV29-1, the J call TRBJ1-2; the D is unclear. Germline V gives CDR1 SQVTM, CDR2 ANQGSEA. Trimming took off 7 bases at V and 2 bases at J, with 14 bases between the two ends. The CDR3 sequence is 13 residues long. The CDR3 DNA reads as TGCAGCGCCGGACGAGGACGGAACTATGGCTACACCTTC. It translates to CSAGRGRNYGYTF.

This clonotype was detected ten times or more. The chain employs TRBV12-3 or TRBV12-4 and TRBJ1-5; D perhaps matches TRBD1 (5 bases). This CDR3 has 15 amino acids. The V and J ends lost 3 bases and 5 bases respectively, with 14 bases between them. CDR3 DNA: TGTGCCAGCAGTTTCGTTGGAGGGGCGGATCAGCCCCAGCATTTT. Protein sequence: CASSFVGGADQPQHF.